These 32 T cell receptor beta chains were sequenced from one sample in a study of blood T cell repertoires in COVID-19. Sequenced by immunoSEQ multiplex PCR; TCRdb stores in-frame clones only, minus some. The sample comprises roughly 330,000 clones, 88% of which are singletons, and 3% to 4% rests with the top ten. The material sequenced was peripheral blood. The receptors originated from a woman between 50 and 59 years old with active or convalescent COVID-19.

This chain joins TRBV28 and TRBJ1-1, with D unclear. The CDR3 is 15 amino acids. From germline, CDR1 is MDHEN and CDR2 SYDVKM. The V end was cut by 6 bases, the J end by 5 bases, with 19 bases between. The CDR3 loop reads CASSGLPVVGTEAFF. CDR3 bases: TGTGCCAGCAGCGGACTTCCCGTGGTGGGGACTGAAGCTTTCTTT.

The chain links TRBV21-1 to TRBJ1-1; TRBD1 reflects the table's D call only, with no check against the DNA. TRBV21-1 is an annotated pseudogene. This CDR3 is built from 18 residues. This chain's CDR3 is CASSTRSTGTGLNTEAFF. In nucleotides, the CDR3 is TGTGCCAGCAGCACGCGATCCACCGGGACAGGGTTGAACACTGAAGCTTTCTTT.

This clone has a single count. This chain uses TRBV13 with TRBJ1-2; tentatively, D is TRBD1 (6 bases). CDR3 length equals 15 residues. V dropped 1 base and J dropped 3 bases, with 12 bases sitting between them. CDR1 and CDR2 (germline): PRHDT, FYEKMQ (reference sequence). The CDR3 spells CASSLEPQGHYGYTF. The DNA of the CDR3 is TGTGCCAGCAGCTTAGAACCTCAGGGGCACTATGGCTACACCTTC.

In nucleotides, the CDR3 is TGTGCCAGCAGGACAGGGATCGACACCATATATTTT. This gives the protein CASRTGIDTIYF. The V gene is TRBV21-1, the J gene TRBJ1-3; TRBD1, the table's D call, lacks a check against the DNA. TRBV21-1 is labeled a pseudogene. The CDR3 extends over 12 amino acids.

The gene calls are TRBV10-3 and TRBJ1-5, with 10 nucleotides matching TRBD1. The V segment lost 10 bases and the J segment 6 bases; nucleotides outside the gene matches: 6. The CDR3 totals 13 residues. CDR1 and CDR2 (germline): ENHRY, SYGVKD. The CDR3 sequence: CASRDRGSQPQHF. Here the CDR3 DNA reads TGTGCCAGCCGGGACAGGGGAAGTCAGCCCCAGCATTTT.

The rearrangement links TRBV7-2 to TRBJ2-3; 15 bases align to TRBD2. V was clipped by 3 bases and J by 4 bases; unmatched bases: 5. Germline V gene data show CDR1 as SGHTA and CDR2 as FQGNSA. The CDR3 is made up of 17 amino acids. The CDR3 loop is CASSFGLAGGRADTQYF. In DNA, the CDR3 is TGTGCCAGCAGCTTCGGACTAGCGGGGGGGCGGGCAGATACGCAGTATTTT.

The rearrangement links TRBV30 to TRBJ1-5, with a weak D call TRBD1 (5 bases). The CDR3 has 15 residues. Trimming pared 0 bases from V and 6 bases from J, leaving 15 bases between. Germline V gives CDR1 GTSNPN, CDR2 SVGIG (reference sequence). The CDR3 is CAWSVLRGAGQPQHF. DNA for the CDR3: TGTGCCTGGAGTGTACTGAGGGGAGCGGGTCAGCCCCAGCATTTT.

CDR3 loop: CASSARGQQPQHF. DNA for the CDR3: TGTGCCAGCAGCGCCAGGGGTCAGCAGCCCCAGCATTTT. The rearrangement uses TRBV7-2 and TRBJ1-5, with a possible D match to TRBD1 (6 bases). V dropped 5 bases and J dropped 7 bases, with 12 bases sitting between them. Germline loops: CDR1 SGHTA, CDR2 FQGNSA. This CDR3 contains 13 residues.

Concerning this clone itself: Other nucleotide sequences from this sample produce the same CDR3. This chain uses TRBV4-1 with TRBJ2-1; a possible D gene is TRBD2 (6 bases). Germline V CDR1 and CDR2: MGHRA, YSYEKL. The CDR3 totals 14 residues. V gave up 2 bases and J gave up 7 bases, with 12 bases separating them. CDR3 in DNA: TGCGCCAGCAGCCAATCGAGGGCGGGGAATGAGCAGTTCTTC. Translated, it gives CASSQSRAGNEQFF.

V usage is TRBV10-3 and J usage is TRBJ1-1, with 9 bases identical to TRBD1. This CDR3 has 14 amino acids. CDR1 is ENHRY and CDR2 is SYGVKD in the germline V gene. J was trimmed by 4 bases and V by 6 bases; bases with no gene match: 6. DNA for the CDR3: TGTGCCATCAGGGAACAGGGGGCTTTCACTGAAGCTTTCTTT. Translating it yields CAIREQGAFTEAFF.

A single count supports this clone. The J gene is TRBJ2-1, the V gene TRBV2, with 10 bases fitting TRBD2. The CDR3 extends over 15 amino acids. V lost 10 bases and J lost 5; bases outside the gene matches: 11. Germline assignment: CDR1 SNHLY and CDR2 FYNNEI. CDR3 residues: CATLRASGSNNEQFF. The CDR3 region has the DNA TGTGCCACCCTAAGGGCTAGCGGGAGCAACAATGAGCAGTTCTTC.

The chain couples TRBV4-2 to TRBJ2-5; 7 nucleotides line up with TRBD2. Looked up from germline, CDR1 is LGHNA and CDR2 is YNFKEQ. After removal of 3 bases from V and 3 bases from J, the junction contained 16 bases not matched to a gene. The CDR3 runs to 18 residues. The CDR3 DNA reads TGTGCCAGCAGCCAGGGGACCAGGCCAGCGGGGAGCGAAGAGACCCAGTACTTC. Its protein is CASSQGTRPAGSEETQYF.

This chain uses TRBV5-4 with TRBJ1-2, with TRBD1 matching over 7 bases. V was pared by 0 bases and J by 1 base, with 6 bases of the junction left unmatched. The CDR3 has 16 residues. Germline assignment: CDR1 SGHNT and CDR2 YYREEE (reference sequence). The CDR3 loop reads CASSLGTGAGNYGYTF. The CDR3 nucleotides are TGTGCCAGCAGCTTGGGTACAGGGGCGGGTAACTATGGCTACACCTTC.

The CDR3 DNA reads TGTGCCAGCTCACCGAAGCGGGACATCGGATACAATGAGCAGTTCTTC. Translation: CASSPKRDIGYNEQFF. V is TRBV18 and J is TRBJ2-1, with D possibly matching TRBD2 (7 bases). The CDR3 has 16 amino acids. Germline CDR1 reads KGHSH; CDR2 reads LQKENI. Trimming took 3 bases from V and 4 from J, leaving 16 bases between them.

The chain has TRBV30 and TRBJ2-3; D gene uncertain. V gave up 5 bases and J gave up 4 bases, with 19 bases separating them. The CDR3 spans 15 residues. Germline V CDR1 and CDR2: GTSNPN, SVGIG (reference sequence). In DNA, the CDR3 is TGTGCCTGGTCCCGTACACGGGTTTCAGCAGATACGCAGTATTTT. Its translation is CAWSRTRVSADTQYF.

The V gene is TRBV19, the J gene TRBJ2-6; TRBD1 is a possible D gene (6 bases). V lost 5 bases to trimming and J lost 2 bases, with 10 bases between them. Germline CDR1 reads LNHDA; CDR2 reads SQIVND (reference sequence). This CDR3 is built from 15 residues. Here the CDR3 reads CASSVRTAGANVLTF. As DNA, the CDR3 is TGTGCCAGTAGTGTCCGGACAGCTGGGGCCAACGTCCTGACTTTC.

The chain carries TRBV7-3 and TRBJ2-3; 7 positions agree with TRBD2. V was pared by 4 bases and J by 1 base, with 14 bases of the junction left unmatched. In germline, CDR1 is SGHTA, CDR2 FQGTGA. The CDR3 sequence is 18 residues long. In DNA form, the CDR3 reads TGTGCCAGCAGCTCCTCCCCGGGGGGTGGGCTAGGCACAGATACGCAGTATTTT. Translated, it gives CASSSSPGGGLGTDTQYF.

This chain uses TRBV27 with TRBJ2-7, with D possibly TRBD2 on 6 matching bases. The CDR3 is made up of 15 amino acids. Trimming removed 5 bases from V and 7 bases from J, with 21 bases in between. The V gene's germline CDR1 is MNHEY and CDR2 SMNVEV (reference sequence). The CDR3 reads CASSPNMGGRREQYF. The CDR3 DNA reads TGTGCCAGCAGTCCAAACATGGGGGGTCGAAGAGAGCAGTACTTC.

This clone was counted once. The chain employs TRBV5-4 and TRBJ1-2; D not certain. V lost 6 bases, J lost 8 bases, and 20 bases lay in between. The V gene's germline CDR1 is SGHNT and CDR2 YYREEE (reference sequence). The CDR3 is made up of 14 amino acids. Written as DNA, the CDR3 is TGTGCCAGCATCCCCGATCTCGGTGTCGGGGGCTACACCTTC. Translation gives CASIPDLGVGGYTF.

The chain joins TRBV29-1 to TRBJ2-3; no clear D. Germline V gene data show CDR1 as SQVTM and CDR2 as ANQGSEA. The CDR3 has 10 amino acids. Trimming removed 4 bases from V and 8 bases from J, with 7 bases in between. The CDR3 protein is CSVASSTQYF. The CDR3 coding sequence is TGCAGCGTTGCCAGTTCTACGCAGTATTTT.

The DNA of the CDR3 is TGTGCCAGCTCACCAACAGGGAGCCCTAATGAAAAACTGTTTTTT. The encoded protein is CASSPTGSPNEKLFF. J is TRBJ1-4 and V is TRBV18, with D possibly being TRBD1 (6 bases). The CDR3 is 15 residues long. CDR1 and CDR2 from the germline V gene are KGHSH and LQKENI. V lost 2 bases, J lost 3 bases, and 10 bases lay in between.

The CDR3 protein is CARGQGASEKLFF. The CDR3 nucleotides read TGTGCCAGAGGACAGGGGGCCAGTGAAAAACTGTTTTTT. The chain is built from TRBV2 and TRBJ1-4; 11 bases line up with TRBD1. Germline CDR1 and CDR2: SNHLY and FYNNEI. V was pared by 9 bases and J by 7 bases, with 4 bases of the junction left unmatched. CDR3 length equals 13 residues.

The genes are TRBV3-1 (or the pseudogene TRBV3-2) and TRBJ1-3; 11 bases are a match to TRBD1. This CDR3 is 16 amino acids long. V dropped 5 bases and J dropped 2; count of bases not matched to a gene: 5. Per germline, CDR1 LGHDT and CDR2 YNNKEL (reference sequence). For the CDR3, the DNA is TGTGCCAGCAGCTTACGGACAGGGGGCACTGGAAACACCATATATTTT. This encodes CASSLRTGGTGNTIYF.

The chain couples TRBV27 to TRBJ2-7; the D is unclear. The CDR3 spans 13 residues. Germline V CDR1 and CDR2: MNHEY, SMNVEV (reference sequence). Trimming stripped 6 bases from V and 2 bases from J, with 11 bases between. The DNA for the CDR3 is TGTGCCAGCAGCGACGGGTGGGCCTACGAGCAGTACTTC. Translating it yields CASSDGWAYEQYF.

This sequence joins TRBV7-3 and TRBJ1-6, with 8 positions matching TRBD1. The trim removed 2 bases at V and 6 bases at J, leaving 3 bases unmatched. This CDR3 has 15 amino acids. Germline V gene sequence: CDR1 SGHTA, CDR2 FQGTGA. The CDR3 coding sequence is TGTGCCAGCAGCTTAGCAACAGGGGGTAATTCACCCCTCCACTTT. Its translation is CASSLATGGNSPLHF.

The V and J genes are TRBV6-1 and TRBJ2-3; D is unresolved. The V gene lost 0 bases and the J gene lost 8 bases, with 6 bases spanning the gap. Per the germline V gene, CDR1 is MNHNS and CDR2 is SASEGT. The CDR3 sequence is 12 residues long. CDR3: CASSEAPSTQYF. CDR3 DNA: TGTGCCAGCAGTGAAGCCCCGAGTACGCAGTATTTT.

This chain connects TRBV7-5 to TRBJ2-3; the table assigns TRBD2, which was not confirmed against the DNA. TRBV7-5 is a pseudogene. This CDR3 has 18 residues. CDR3 region: CARSFPQWSERGTDTQYF. In DNA form, the CDR3 reads TGTGCCAGAAGCTTTCCCCAGTGGAGCGAGCGGGGCACAGATACGCAGTATTTT.

The gene calls are TRBV19 and TRBJ2-1, with 14 bases that match TRBD2. The J segment lost 9 bases and the V segment lost 1 base, leaving 2 bases of the junction unmatched. Germline CDR1 reads LNHDA; CDR2 reads SQIVND (reference sequence). The CDR3 runs to 15 residues. The chain's CDR3 is CASSIGGLAGVEQFF. Here the CDR3 DNA reads TGTGCCAGTAGTATAGGGGGACTAGCGGGAGTTGAGCAGTTCTTC.

V usage is TRBV28 and J usage is TRBJ1-5; no definite D call. This CDR3 spans 16 amino acids. Trimming cost V 2 bases and J 0 bases, with 11 bases left between them. Germline CDR1 is MDHEN and CDR2 is SYDVKM. CDR3 coding DNA: TGTGCCAGCAGTTTAATGGCAGACTATAGCAATCAGCCCCAGCATTTT. As protein: CASSLMADYSNQPQHF.

This clone was picked up one time. The chain links TRBV5-1 to TRBJ2-5; 11 bases line up with TRBD2. V shed 4 bases, J shed 2 bases, and the junction held 4 bases outside the gene matches. Per the germline V gene, CDR1 is SGHRS and CDR2 is YFSETQ. This CDR3 is 15 amino acids long. This CDR3 reads CASSLAGGVQETQYF. The CDR3 nucleotides read TGCGCCAGCAGCCTAGCGGGGGGCGTTCAAGAGACCCAGTACTTC. Using reference TRBV5-1 and TRBJ2-5 for the parts outside the CDR3, the full variable domain is KAGVTQTPRYLIKTRGQQVTLSCSPISGHRSVSWYQQTPGQGLQFLFEYFSETQRNKGNFPGRFSGRQFSNSRSEMNVSTLELGDSALYLCASSLAGGVQETQYFGPGTRLLVL.

The genes are TRBV3-1 (or the pseudogene TRBV3-2) and TRBJ1-3, with unresolved D. The CDR3 runs 18 residues. The V end was cut by 0 bases, the J end by 0 bases, with 15 bases between. CDR1 and CDR2 from the germline V gene are LGHDT and YNNKEL (reference sequence). The CDR3 protein is CASSQDIRLWSSGNTIYF. The CDR3 DNA is TGTGCCAGCAGCCAAGACATACGGCTGTGGAGCTCTGGAAACACCATATATTTT.

V gene TRBV5-1 combines with J gene TRBJ1-2, with 8 bases identical to TRBD1. CDR3 length: 19 amino acids. The germline CDR1 and CDR2 sequences are SGHRS and YFSETQ. With V trimmed by 1 base and J by 7 bases, 21 bases remained unmatched. CDR3 residues: CASSLMANLDRAFMGGYTF. DNA of the CDR3: TGCGCCAGCAGCTTGATGGCCAATCTGGACAGGGCGTTTATGGGTGGCTACACCTTC. Based on the CDR3 plus reference TRBV5-1 and TRBJ1-2, the full variable domain is KAGVTQTPRYLIKTRGQQVTLSCSPISGHRSVSWYQQTPGQGLQFLFEYFSETQRNKGNFPGRFSGRQFSNSRSEMNVSTLELGDSALYLCASSLMANLDRAFMGGYTFGSGTRLTVV.